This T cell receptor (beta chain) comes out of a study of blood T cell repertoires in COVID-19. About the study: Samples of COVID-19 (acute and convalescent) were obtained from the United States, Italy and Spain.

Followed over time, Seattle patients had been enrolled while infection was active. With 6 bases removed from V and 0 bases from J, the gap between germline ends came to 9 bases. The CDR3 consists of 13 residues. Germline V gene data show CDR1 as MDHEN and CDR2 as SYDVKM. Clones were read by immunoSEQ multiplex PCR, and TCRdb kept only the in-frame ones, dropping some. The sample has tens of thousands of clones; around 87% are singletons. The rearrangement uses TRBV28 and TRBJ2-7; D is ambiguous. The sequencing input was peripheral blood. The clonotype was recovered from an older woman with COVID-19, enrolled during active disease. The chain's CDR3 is CASSPSDSYEQYF. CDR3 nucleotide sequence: TGTGCCAGCAGCCCCTCAGACTCCTACGAGCAGTACTTC.